This T cell receptor (beta chain) was retrieved from a study of T cell repertoires in cytomegalovirus infection. About the study: As its CMV epitopes, the study selected recently identified HLA-C-restricted and well-studied HLA-B-restricted targets. Both a matching HLA type and CMV infection were indicated by public TCR beta signatures. Study-wide points: Carriage of CMV together with the relevant HLA was identifiable through cumulative public TCR beta family frequency. CMV-specific TCR beta clonotypes restricted by HLA-C were the ones dominating the ex vivo response.

This clonotype was seen a handful of times. Its specificity is unknown. CDR1 and CDR2 from the germline V gene are SGHTA and FQGNSA. This CDR3 contains 17 residues. V lost 2 bases, J lost 1 base, and 15 bases lay in between. Each CDR3 protein is one row after TCRdb ran MiXCR on the reads. Among around 500,000 distinct CDR3 sequences listed, under 55% were seen once. This TCR was sampled from a human donor in good health (CMV status not recorded). Some clones in this sample may be carry-over from other donors' samples. V is TRBV7-2 and J is TRBJ1-3; no firm D call. The material sequenced was cultured PBMCs, taken from culture after CMV antigen stimulation. The CDR3 DNA reads TGTGCCAGCAGCTTATGGAGCGGCGAGGGTTCTGGAAACACCATATATTTT. Residues: CASSLWSGEGSGNTIYF. Together with reference TRBV7-2 and TRBJ1-3, the CDR3 gives the full variable domain: GAGVSQSPSNKVTEKGKDVELRCDPISGHTALYWYRQSLGQGLEFLIYFQGNSAPDKSGLPSDRFSAERTGGSVSTLTIQRTQQEDSAVYLCASSLWSGEGSGNTIYFGEGSWLTVV.